This is a list of T cell receptor beta chains from one sample in a study of cytomegalovirus exposure and HLA in healthy donors. TCRdb's copy holds only in-frame clones and misses some; the assay was immunoSEQ multiplex PCR. The table has some 180,000 clones, over 75% seen once. Sequencing was performed on PBMCs. The receptors were sampled from a young woman in good health and CMV-seronegative. Both conserved end residues are part of each CDR3. D genes are given only for firm matches. Only some rows state a clone size, as once, few, many or a class for expanded clones.

>NA|TRBV30|NA|TRBJ2-7
CAWKGGAYEQYF
TGTGCCTGGAAAGGGGGGGCCTACGAGCAGTACTTC
>NA|TRBV5-1|NA|TRBJ1-2
CASSPGAGPTNYGYTF
TGCGCCAGCAGCCCGGGAGCGGGGCCGACCAACTATGGCTACACCTTC
>NA|TRBV14|NA|TRBJ2-5
CASSHDRRLETQYF
TGTGCCAGCAGCCACGACAGGCGCCTGGAGACCCAGTACTTC
>NA|TRBV5-1|TRBD1|TRBJ1-4
CASSPGTVATNEKLFF
TGCGCCAGCAGCCCCGGGACAGTTGCAACTAATGAAAAACTGTTTTTT
>NA|TRBV5-1|TRBD2|TRBJ2-1
CASSYLGLAGGPHEQFF
TGCGCCAGCAGCTATTTAGGACTAGCGGGAGGGCCACATGAGCAGTTCTTC
>few|TRBV5-1|NA|TRBJ2-7
CASSLSGGYSEQYF
TGCGCCAGCAGCTTGTCCGGGGGTTATAGTGAGCAGTACTTC
>NA|TRBV6-5|TRBD1|TRBJ1-2
CASSYFSTGIYGYTF
TGTGCCAGCAGTTATTTTTCGACAGGGATCTATGGCTACACCTTC
>NA|TRBV27|NA|TRBJ1-2
CASSLRTGIGYTF
TGTGCCAGCAGTTTAAGGACGGGAATTGGCTACACCTTC
>few|TRBV7-9|NA|TRBJ2-7
CASSQDLNGYYEQYF
TGTGCCAGCAGCCAAGATTTAAACGGGTACTACGAGCAGTACTTC
>NA|TRBV5-5|NA|TRBJ2-3
CASSLVGGAPDTQYF
TGTGCCAGCAGCTTGGTAGGGGGGGCCCCAGATACGCAGTATTTT
>few|TRBV30|NA|TRBJ1-3
CAWSEFRGSGNTIYF
TGTGCCTGGAGTGAGTTTAGGGGCTCTGGAAACACCATATATTTT
>few|TRBV15|TRBD1|TRBJ2-5
CATSRPTTGWSETQYF
TGTGCCACCAGCAGACCAACGACAGGGTGGTCAGAGACCCAGTACTTC
>few|TRBV11-1|NA|TRBJ1-2
CASSPAWGGRLGYGYTF
TGTGCCAGCAGCCCTGCGTGGGGGGGGCGCCTCGGCTATGGCTACACCTTC
>NA|TRBV5-1|NA|TRBJ1-6
CASSLSENSPLHF
TGCGCCAGCAGCTTGTCCGAGAATTCACCCCTCCACTTT
>NA|TRBV5-4|TRBD1|TRBJ1-2
CASSLGDREFDYGYTF
TGTGCCAGCAGCTTGGGGGACAGGGAATTCGACTATGGCTACACCTTC
>NA|TRBV9|TRBD2|TRBJ2-7
CASSVSASGSPGDEQYF
TGTGCCAGCAGCGTATCGGCTAGCGGGAGTCCTGGTGACGAGCAGTACTTC
>NA|TRBV4-1|NA|TRBJ1-2
CASSQDSHEANYGYTF
TGCGCCAGCAGCCAAGATAGTCACGAAGCCAACTATGGCTACACCTTC
>NA|TRBV13|TRBD1|TRBJ1-4
CASTNLRQGRELFF
TGTGCCAGCACCAACCTTCGACAGGGTAGGGAACTGTTTTTT